This TCR beta chain appears in the sequencing data of a study of tumor-infiltrating lymphocytes in primary liver carcinoma. In its sample, this clonotype was seen a few times. It was from roughly 20-30 mg of unsorted bulk tissue that RNA and DNA were co-extracted. Using a constant-region primer together with ProtoScript II reverse transcriptase, TCR beta cDNA was made from approximately 0.55 ug of total RNA. Generation of the TCR beta libraries relied on three nested multiplex PCR rounds using slightly modified ARM-PCR. Both of the initial two PCR rounds ran for roughly 11 cycles and employed TRBV1-TRBV30 forward primers alongside a C-beta reverse primer. MiXCR, applied by TCRdb to the multiplex PCR reads, yields one record per CDR3 protein. Of some 95,000 distinct CDR3 sequences listed, less than 75% were seen once; the top ten hold about 27%. The CDR3 consists of 14 residues. Germline CDR1 and CDR2: SGHRS and YFSETQ. V was cut by 1 base and J by 2 bases, with 4 bases left in between.

Input material: tumor-adjacent normal liver tissue. The chain couples TRBV5-1 to TRBJ2-6; D is unresolved. This clonotype was sampled from a man aged 35-49 years with primary liver carcinoma and hepatitis B virus infection. The DNA for the CDR3 is TGCGCCAGCAGCTTGATGGCTGGGGCCAACGTCCTGACTTTC. Protein sequence: CASSLMAGANVLTF.